This TCR beta chain appears in the sequencing data of a study of blood T cells in healthy people across ages. Each individual donor underwent a draw of about 9.1 milliliters of peripheral blood. Next came a second PCR, run for about 7 to 11 cycles, which used a sample-barcoded 5' primer along with a J-beta primer mix. Tagging of each cDNA molecule was performed by a template-switch adaptor with 12 random nucleotides. TCRdb re-called the 5' RACE reads with MiXCR, one entry per CDR3 protein. Here the sample spans fewer than 600,000 distinct CDR3 sequences, 27% being singletons. These data also featured in a second study, about T cells of mothers and their children.

The clonotype comes from a boy aged 2 to 10 in good health. Sequencing was performed on blood.

This chain's CDR3 is CASSLVLGRGRDTQYF. In DNA, the CDR3 is TGTGCCAGCAGCTTAGTCCTGGGCAGGGGAAGGGATACGCAGTATTTT. The chain combines TRBV7-2 with TRBJ2-3, with D perhaps TRBD1 (6 bases). Trimming took 1 base from V and 6 from J, leaving 17 bases between them. Germline loops: CDR1 SGHTA, CDR2 FQGNSA. This CDR3 is built from 16 residues. The full variable domain, its missing parts supplied by reference TRBV7-2 and TRBJ2-3, is GAGVSQSPSNKVTEKGKDVELRCDPISGHTALYWYRQSLGQGLEFLIYFQGNSAPDKSGLPSDRFSAERTGGSVSTLTIQRTQQEDSAVYLCASSLVLGRGRDTQYFGPGTRLTVL.